The table lists the clone carrying this TCR beta chain with many counts. V was trimmed by 1 base and J by 2 bases, leaving 9 bases between them. Germline CDR1 SGHTA, CDR2 FQGNSA. This CDR3 has 14 residues. This entry is derived from a study of molecular identifiers for immune sequencing clone quantification. Via MiXCR, TCRdb re-called the PCR reads, giving one row per CDR3 protein. Counted here are nearly 55,000 distinct CDR3 sequences, more than 35% occurring once; the ten biggest clones make up 3% to 4%. V gene TRBV7-2 combines with J gene TRBJ2-7; D might be TRBD2 (6 bases). This TCR came from a human donor in good health. Some libraries in this study had Jurkat cell RNA spiked in. Material for sequencing was naive CD8+ T cells from blood, with Jurkat cell RNA spiked in. Subset denoted: FACS-sorted CD8+CD4-CCR7+CD45RA+ naive T cells. CDR3 sequence: CASSLVGGAYEQYF. As DNA, the CDR3 is TGTGCCAGCAGCTTAGTCGGGGGAGCCTACGAGCAGTACTTC.